Sequencing of this T cell receptor beta chain was carried out in a study of radiotherapy plus CTLA-4 blockade in lung cancer. This clone has just a few counts. Its antigen is not identified. Those patients who had chemo-refractory metastatic non-small-cell lung cancer were given focal radiation along with CTLA-4 blockade through ipilimumab. CDR3 length equals 17 residues. CDR1 LNHNV and CDR2 YYDKDF come from the germline V gene (reference sequence). V lost 0 bases and J 6 bases, leaving 19 bases between the germline ends. Profiled with immunoSEQ multiplex PCR; TCRdb holds only in-frame clones, not every one. The repertoire holds tens of thousands of clones, with 65% to 80% as singletons. Study results and caveats: Expansion of tumor-derived TCR clones was observed in blood after radiotherapy plus ipilimumab.

This receptor was obtained from a human donor with non-small cell lung cancer whose response to radiotherapy plus ipilimumab could not be evaluated. The gene calls are TRBV15 and TRBJ2-3; a possible D gene is TRBD2 (6 bases). The sequencing used peripheral blood, collected from a patient treated with radiotherapy plus ipilimumab. CDR3 protein: CATSRDYVAGRADTQYF. DNA of the CDR3: TGTGCCACCAGCAGAGATTATGTGGCGGGAAGGGCGGATACGCAGTATTTT.